This TCR beta chain was recorded in a study of T cells in Graves' hyperthyroidism and ophthalmopathy. Diagnoses rested on clinical symptoms, serum thyroxine and TRAb, thyroid ultrasound and orbital computed tomography. General study findings and limits: Blood also contained most expanded thyroid clonotypes above 0.001.

V was pared by 6 bases and J by 8 bases, with 16 bases between. The CDR3 runs to 13 residues. At least ten counts were recorded for this clonotype. No antigen is known for it. RNA transcripts yielded amplified TCR beta CDR3 regions. Primed by the HTBI set, a first-round RT-PCR was run on the TCR CDR3. TCRdb re-analysed the multiplex PCR reads in MiXCR, keeping a single row per CDR3 protein. The sample shows 150,000 to 200,000 distinct CDR3 sequences, about 15% of them seen only once. Sequenced: blood. This clonotype was sampled from a woman aged 45-60 years with Graves' hyperthyroidism. V is TRBV12-3 or TRBV12-4 and J is TRBJ1-2; D might be TRBD1 (6 bases). CDR3 protein: CASSLWGARGYTF. The CDR3 bases are TGTGCCAGCAGCCTATGGGGGGCGCGGGGCTACACCTTC.